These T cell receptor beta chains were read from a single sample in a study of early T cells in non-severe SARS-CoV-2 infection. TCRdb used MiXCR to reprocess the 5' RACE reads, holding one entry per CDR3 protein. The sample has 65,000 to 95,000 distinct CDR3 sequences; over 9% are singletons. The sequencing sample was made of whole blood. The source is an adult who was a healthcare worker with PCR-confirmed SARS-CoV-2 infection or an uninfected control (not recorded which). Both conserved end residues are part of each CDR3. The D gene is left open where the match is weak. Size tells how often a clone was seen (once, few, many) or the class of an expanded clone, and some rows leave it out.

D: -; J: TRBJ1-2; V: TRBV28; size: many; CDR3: CASSLLSGSGSGYTF; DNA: TGTGCCAGCAGTCTACTTTCCGGGTCTGGGAGCGGCTACACCTTC
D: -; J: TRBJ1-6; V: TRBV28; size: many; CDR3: CASSLGSGVSPLHF; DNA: TGTGCCAGCAGTTTAGGTTCGGGGGTTTCACCCCTCCACTTT
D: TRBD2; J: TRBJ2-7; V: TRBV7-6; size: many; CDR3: CASSLGTSGVEWYF; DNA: TGTGCCAGCAGCTTAGGCACTAGCGGGGTGGAATGGTACTTC
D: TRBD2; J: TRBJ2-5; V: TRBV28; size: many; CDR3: CASSFSFVGVVAGGFETQYF; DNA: TGTGCCAGCAGTTTCTCCTTCGTTGGGGTAGTAGCGGGAGGATTTGAGACCCAGTACTTC
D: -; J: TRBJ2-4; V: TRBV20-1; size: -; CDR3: CSARSFFTAKNIQYF; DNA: TGCAGTGCTAGAAGCTTCTTCACGGCCAAAAACATTCAGTACTTC
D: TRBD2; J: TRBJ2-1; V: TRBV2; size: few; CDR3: CASNSAPGLAFNEQFF; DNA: TGTGCCAGCAACTCCGCGCCGGGACTAGCCTTTAATGAGCAGTTCTTC
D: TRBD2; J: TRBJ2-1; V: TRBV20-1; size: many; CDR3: CSARDQTSGSHEQFF; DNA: TGCAGTGCTAGAGATCAAACTAGCGGGAGCCATGAGCAGTTCTTC
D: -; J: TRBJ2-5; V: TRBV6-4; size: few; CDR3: CASSELVFRANQETQYF; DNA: TGTGCCAGCAGTGAGCTGGTATTCCGGGCCAACCAAGAGACCCAGTACTTC
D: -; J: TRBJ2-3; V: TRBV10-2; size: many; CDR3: CASFSGGTDTQYF; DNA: TGCGCCAGCTTTTCGGGAGGCACAGATACGCAGTATTTT
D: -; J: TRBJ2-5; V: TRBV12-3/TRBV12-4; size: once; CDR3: CASSFLAAQETQYF; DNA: TGTGCCAGCAGTTTTTTGGCCGCACAAGAGACCCAGTACTTC
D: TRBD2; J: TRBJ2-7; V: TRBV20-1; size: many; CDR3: CSARDLAGDAYEQYF; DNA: TGCAGTGCTAGAGACCTAGCGGGAGACGCCTACGAGCAGTACTTC
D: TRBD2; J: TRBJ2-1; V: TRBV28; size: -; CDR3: CASRKLAGNNEQFF; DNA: TGTGCCAGCAGAAAACTAGCGGGCAACAATGAGCAGTTCTTC
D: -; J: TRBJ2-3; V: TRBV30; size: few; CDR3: CAWRGAADTQYF; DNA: TGTGCCTGGAGAGGGGCCGCAGATACGCAGTATTTT
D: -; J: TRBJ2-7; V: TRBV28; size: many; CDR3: CASGAPEQYF; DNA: TGTGCCAGCGGGGCCCCCGAGCAGTACTTC
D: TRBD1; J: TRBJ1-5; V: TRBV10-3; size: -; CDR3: CASSRQGWNQPQHF; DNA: TGTGCCTCATCCCGACAGGGTTGGAATCAGCCCCAGCATTTT
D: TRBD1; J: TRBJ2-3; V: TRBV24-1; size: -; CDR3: CATQGTGVDTQYF; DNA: TGTGCCACCCAAGGGACAGGGGTTGATACGCAGTATTTT
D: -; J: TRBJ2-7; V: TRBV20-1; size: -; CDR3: CSAMERIPDGSEQYF; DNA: TGCAGTGCTATGGAGCGGATCCCTGACGGTTCCGAGCAGTACTTC
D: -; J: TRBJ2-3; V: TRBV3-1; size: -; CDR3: CASSRQSGDLYF; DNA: TGTGCCAGCAGCCGCCAATCAGGGGACCTGTATTTT
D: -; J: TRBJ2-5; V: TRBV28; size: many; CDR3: CASSLSAQETQYF; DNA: TGTGCCAGCAGTTTAAGTGCCCAAGAGACCCAGTACTTC
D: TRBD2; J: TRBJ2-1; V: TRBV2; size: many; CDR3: CASRRELAGARSYNEQFF; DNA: TGTGCCAGCAGAAGAGAACTAGCGGGAGCAAGATCATACAATGAGCAGTTCTTC
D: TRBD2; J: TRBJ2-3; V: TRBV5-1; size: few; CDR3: CASSPQMGLASGTQYF; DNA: TGCGCCAGCAGCCCTCAGATGGGACTAGCGAGCGGTACGCAGTATTTT
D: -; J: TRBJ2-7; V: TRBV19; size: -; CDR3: CASSRTGQSSYEQYF; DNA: TGTGCCAGTAGTAGGACGGGACAATCCTCCTACGAGCAGTACTTC
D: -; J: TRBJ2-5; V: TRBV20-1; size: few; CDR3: CSATWGPEVTQYF; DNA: TGCAGTGCAACCTGGGGCCCAGAGGTGACCCAGTACTTC
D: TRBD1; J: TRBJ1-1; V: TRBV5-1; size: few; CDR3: CASSPGQDTEAFF; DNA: TGCGCCAGCAGCCCGGGACAGGACACTGAAGCTTTCTTT
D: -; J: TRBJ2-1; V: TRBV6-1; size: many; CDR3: CASTGTSRTYNEQFF; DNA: TGTGCCAGCACTGGCACTAGCCGAACTTACAATGAGCAGTTCTTC
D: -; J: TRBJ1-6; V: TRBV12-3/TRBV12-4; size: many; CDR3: CASRVTGSFALHF; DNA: TGTGCCAGCAGGGTGACAGGTTCCTTCGCCCTCCACTTT
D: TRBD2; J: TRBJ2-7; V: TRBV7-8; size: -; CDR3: CASSLETSGGRSGEQYF; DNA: TGTGCCAGCAGCTTAGAAACTAGCGGGGGCCGCTCAGGCGAGCAGTACTTC
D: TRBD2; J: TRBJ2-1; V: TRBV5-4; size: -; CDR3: CASSPTSGRSNNEQFF; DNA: TGTGCCAGCAGCCCGACTAGCGGGCGTTCCAACAATGAGCAGTTCTTC
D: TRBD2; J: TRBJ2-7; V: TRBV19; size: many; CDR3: CASSTGLAGIYEQYF; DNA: TGTGCCAGTAGTACCGGACTAGCGGGAATTTACGAGCAGTACTTC
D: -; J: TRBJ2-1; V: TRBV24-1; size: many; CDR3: CATAERTGRRYNEQFF; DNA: TGTGCCACGGCAGAGCGGACTGGGCGGAGGTACAATGAGCAGTTCTTC
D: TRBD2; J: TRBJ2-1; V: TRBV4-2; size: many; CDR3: CASSQDYQRERYEQFF; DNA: TGTGCCAGCAGCCAAGATTACCAGCGGGAGAGGTATGAGCAGTTCTTC
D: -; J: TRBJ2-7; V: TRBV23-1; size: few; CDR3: CASSQTGRQDQAEQYF; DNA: TGCGCCAGCAGTCAAACGGGTAGACAGGACCAAGCCGAGCAGTACTTC
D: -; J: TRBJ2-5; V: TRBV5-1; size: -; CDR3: CASSFGSQETQYF; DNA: TGCGCCAGCAGCTTCGGGTCCCAGGAGACCCAGTACTTC
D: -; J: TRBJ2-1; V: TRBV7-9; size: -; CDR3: CASSLVDSYNEQFF; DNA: TGTGCCAGCAGCTTGGTGGATTCCTACAATGAGCAGTTCTTC
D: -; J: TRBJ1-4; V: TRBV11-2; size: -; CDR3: CASSGVLGVNEKLFF; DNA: TGTGCCAGCAGCGGCGTCCTGGGGGTTAATGAAAAACTGTTTTTT
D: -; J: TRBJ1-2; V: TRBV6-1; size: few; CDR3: CASSDGFNYGYTF; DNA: TGTGCCAGCAGTGACGGATTTAACTATGGCTACACCTTC
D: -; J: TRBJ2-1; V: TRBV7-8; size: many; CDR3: CASSSQGGVGNEQFF; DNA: TGTGCCAGCAGCTCCCAGGGGGGAGTGGGGAATGAGCAGTTCTTC
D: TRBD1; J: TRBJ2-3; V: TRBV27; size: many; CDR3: CASSTTTGGYRDTQYF; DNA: TGTGCCAGCAGTACAACGACAGGGGGCTATCGAGATACGCAGTATTTT
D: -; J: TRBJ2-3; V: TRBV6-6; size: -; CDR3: CASSYSGTDTQYF; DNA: TGTGCCAGCAGTTACTCGGGCACAGATACGCAGTATTTT
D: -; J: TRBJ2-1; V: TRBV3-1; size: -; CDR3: CASSQGPPGGDNEQFF; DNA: TGTGCCAGCAGCCAAGGACCCCCCGGGGGAGACAATGAGCAGTTCTTC
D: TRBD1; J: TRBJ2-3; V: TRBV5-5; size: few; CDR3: CASSRGPGQGTDTQYF; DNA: TGTGCCAGCAGCCGCGGACCGGGACAGGGAACAGATACGCAGTATTTT
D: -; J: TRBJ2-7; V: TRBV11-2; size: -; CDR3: CVSSRQLTTYEQYF; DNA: TGTGTCAGCAGTAGACAGTTAACTACCTACGAGCAGTACTTC
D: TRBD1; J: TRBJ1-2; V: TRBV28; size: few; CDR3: CAGRGGTDLNYGYTF; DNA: TGTGCCGGCAGGGGGGGGACAGATCTTAACTATGGCTACACCTTC
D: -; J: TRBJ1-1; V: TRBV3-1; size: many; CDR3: CASSQDGRQNTEAFF; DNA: TGTGCCAGCAGCCAAGATGGGCGGCAGAACACTGAAGCTTTCTTT
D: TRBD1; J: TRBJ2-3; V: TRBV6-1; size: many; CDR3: CASTYDRGRDTQYF; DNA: TGTGCCAGCACTTATGACAGGGGGCGGGATACGCAGTATTTT
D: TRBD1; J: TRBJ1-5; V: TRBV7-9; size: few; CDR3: CASSPTGGQPQHF; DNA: TGTGCCAGCAGCCCTACAGGGGGACAGCCCCAGCATTTT
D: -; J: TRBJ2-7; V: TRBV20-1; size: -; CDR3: CSAGSWYEQYF; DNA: TGCAGTGCAGGGAGCTGGTACGAGCAGTACTTC
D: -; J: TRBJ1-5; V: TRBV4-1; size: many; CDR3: CASSLFPNQPQHF; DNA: TGCGCCAGCAGCCTATTCCCAAATCAGCCCCAGCATTTT
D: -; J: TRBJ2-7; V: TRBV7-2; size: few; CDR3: CASSSLGAVPSSYEQYF; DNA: TGTGCCAGCAGCTCCCTAGGGGCGGTTCCCTCCTCCTACGAGCAGTACTTC
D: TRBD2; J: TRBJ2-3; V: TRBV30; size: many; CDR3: CAWRYQASGSHQYF; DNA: TGTGCCTGGAGATATCAGGCTAGCGGGAGTCATCAGTATTTT
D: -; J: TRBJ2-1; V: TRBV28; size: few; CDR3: CASSPTTRYNEQFF; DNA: TGTGCCAGCAGTCCCACGACTAGGTACAATGAGCAGTTCTTC
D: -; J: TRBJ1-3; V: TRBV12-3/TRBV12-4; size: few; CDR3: CASDWERVGGNTIYF; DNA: TGTGCCAGCGACTGGGAGCGAGTAGGTGGAAACACCATATATTTT
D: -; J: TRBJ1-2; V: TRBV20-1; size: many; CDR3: CSAGGPLGAGYTF; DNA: TGCAGTGCTGGAGGGCCCCTCGGGGCTGGCTACACCTTC